The clone carrying this T cell receptor (beta chain) is a singleton in its sample. These data are taken from a study of blood T cell repertoires in COVID-19. Clones were sequenced by immunoSEQ multiplex PCR, and TCRdb holds only the in-frame ones, with some missing. The data hold almost 350,000 clones, with roughly 86% observed a single time. Cohorts were assigned according to the clinical history that participants reported. Up to 2 weeks before entering the study, exposed participants had met a COVID-19 case. The source material was PBMCs or T cells enriched from blood (not recorded which). This receptor was obtained from a woman aged 30 to 39 who had been exposed to COVID-19.

CDR3 region: CASSRFAGAGNEQFF. The CDR3 DNA sequence: TGTGCCAGCAGCCGTTTCGCGGGAGCTGGGAATGAGCAGTTCTTC. V usage is TRBV11-2 and J usage is TRBJ2-1, with 7 bases fitting TRBD2. Germline V CDR1 and CDR2: SGHAT, FQNNGV. This CDR3 region has 15 residues. Losses at the gene ends were 5 bases for V and 7 bases for J; bases not matched to a gene: 11.